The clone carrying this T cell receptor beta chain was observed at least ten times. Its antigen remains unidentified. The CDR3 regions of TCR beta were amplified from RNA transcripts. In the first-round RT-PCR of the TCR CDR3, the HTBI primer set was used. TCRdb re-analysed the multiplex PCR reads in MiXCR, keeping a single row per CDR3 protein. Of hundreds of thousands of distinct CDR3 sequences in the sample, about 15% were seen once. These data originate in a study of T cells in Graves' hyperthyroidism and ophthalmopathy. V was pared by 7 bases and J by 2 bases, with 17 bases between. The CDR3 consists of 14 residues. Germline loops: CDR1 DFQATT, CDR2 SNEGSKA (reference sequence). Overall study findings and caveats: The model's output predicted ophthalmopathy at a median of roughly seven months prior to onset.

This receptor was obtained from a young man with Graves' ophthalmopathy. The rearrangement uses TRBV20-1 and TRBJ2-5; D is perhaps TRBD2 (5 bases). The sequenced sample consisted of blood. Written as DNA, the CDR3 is TGCAGTGTCAGGCTTCCGGGAAGACAAGAGACCCAGTACTTC. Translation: CSVRLPGRQETQYF.